This is a list of T cell receptor beta chains from one sample in a study of control samples from healthy donors and cancer patients. Libraries were prepared by immunoSEQ multiplex PCR; TCRdb keeps only in-frame clonotypes and omits some of them. The sample contains more than 150,000 clones, nearly 95% of which appear only once. Material for sequencing was blood. The receptors shown here come from a man aged 50-60 years in good health. CDR3s include the opening cysteine and the closing phenylalanine or tryptophan. A D gene is named only where the DNA matches it firmly. Size tells how often a clone was seen (once, few, many) or the class of an expanded clone, and some rows leave it out.

v_gene	j_gene	abundance	d_gene	CDR3nt	CDR3aa
TRBV7-2	TRBJ2-7	NA	TRBD2	TGTGCCAGCAGCTCCAGCGGGACTAGCGGCTACGAGCAGTACTTC	CASSSSGTSGYEQYF
TRBV11-2	TRBJ2-2	NA	TRBD1	TGTGCCAGCAGCGCCTCCTTTGGGACAGGAGTGAACACCGGGGAGCTGTTTTTT	CASSASFGTGVNTGELFF
TRBV3-1/TRBV3-2	TRBJ1-2	NA	NA	TGTGCCAGCAGCCTCTGGGGAGATGGCTACACCTTC	CASSLWGDGYTF
TRBV5-8	TRBJ2-5	few	NA	TGTGCCAGCAGCTTGGATTCGGACAGGGCACTAGCGTCTCAAGAGACCCAGTACTTC	CASSLDSDRALASQETQYF
TRBV27	TRBJ1-2	NA	NA	TGTGCCAGCAGTTTAAGCAGGTACTATGGCTACACCTTC	CASSLSRYYGYTF
TRBV4-1	TRBJ2-5	NA	TRBD2	TGCGCCAGCAGCTTGCGGACTAGCGGGAGACTCGAGACCCAGTACTTC	CASSLRTSGRLETQYF
TRBV4-1	TRBJ2-7	NA	NA	TGCGCCAGCAGCCAAATCCCAGGGAGCTCCTACGAGCAGTACTTC	CASSQIPGSSYEQYF
TRBV28	TRBJ1-1	NA	NA	TGTGCCAGCTCCTACGCCGGGGGCATATCGAACACTGAAGCTTTCTTT	CASSYAGGISNTEAFF
TRBV5-1	TRBJ1-6	once	NA	TGCGCCAGCAGCTCCGGGACACTTAATTCACCCCTCCACTTT	CASSSGTLNSPLHF
TRBV1	TRBJ2-2	NA	NA	TGCACCAGCAGCCTAGCGGGAGCCCGCACCGGGGAGCTGTTTTTT	CTSSLAGARTGELFF
TRBV5-4	TRBJ1-6	NA	NA	TGTGCCAGCAGCCCGACGACTCAGGGGTCACCCCTCCACTTT	CASSPTTQGSPLHF
TRBV12-3/TRBV12-4	TRBJ1-1	NA	NA	TGTGCCAGCAAGAGCTACACTGAAGCTTTCTTT	CASKSYTEAFF
TRBV21-1	TRBJ1-1	NA	NA	TGTGCCAGCAGCAAAGGAAAAACGGAAGCTTTCTTT	CASSKGKTEAFF
TRBV15	TRBJ1-5	NA	NA	TGTGCCACCAGCAGAGAGGGGAGCAATCAGCCCCAGCATTTT	CATSREGSNQPQHF
TRBV28	TRBJ1-3	NA	NA	TGTGCCAGCAGTTTAAAGGGGGGTGGAAACACCATATATTTT	CASSLKGGGNTIYF
TRBV10-3	TRBJ2-2	NA	NA	TGTGCCATCAGTGGGACGGACTATGGTAGGGAGCTGTTTTTT	CAISGTDYGRELFF
TRBV5-5	TRBJ1-6	NA	NA	TGTGCCAGCAGCTTAGGAGGGACCTATAATTCACCCCTCCACTTT	CASSLGGTYNSPLHF
TRBV7-2	TRBJ2-1	NA	TRBD2	TGTGCCAGCAGCTTCGGGACTAGCGCGTACAATGAGCAGTTCTTC	CASSFGTSAYNEQFF
TRBV19	TRBJ1-2	NA	NA	TGTGCCAGTAGTCCCCGACAGATGTTCTATGGCTACACCTTC	CASSPRQMFYGYTF
TRBV28	TRBJ1-1	NA	TRBD1	TGTGCCAGCAGTTTACCGGACAGGGGCGCCACGGCAGCTTTCTTT	CASSLPDRGATAAFF
TRBV5-1	TRBJ2-1	NA	NA	TGCGCCAGCCAGACTGATACGAACCCCTACAATGAGCAGTTCTTC	CASQTDTNPYNEQFF
TRBV5-6	TRBJ1-6	NA	NA	TGTGCCAGCAGAAACGGTCCGGTGGGGAATTCACCCCTCCACTTT	CASRNGPVGNSPLHF
TRBV29-1	TRBJ2-1	NA	NA	TGCAGCGTTCGAGACGGGAGAAGGTACAATGAGCAGTTCTTC	CSVRDGRRYNEQFF
TRBV15	TRBJ2-5	NA	NA	TGTGCCACCAGCAGAGATACTGGCCAAGAGACCCAGTACTTC	CATSRDTGQETQYF
TRBV5-4	TRBJ2-5	NA	NA	TGTGCCAGCAGCTTTCAAGAGACCCAGTACTTC	CASSFQETQYF
TRBV7-6	TRBJ2-2	NA	NA	TGTGCCAGCAGCGCCCCAGGGGACACCGGGGAGCTGTTTTTT	CASSAPGDTGELFF
TRBV3-1/TRBV3-2	TRBJ1-5	once	NA	TGTGCCAGCAGCCAGAATCAGGGAGATCAGCCCCAGCATTTT	CASSQNQGDQPQHF
TRBV19	TRBJ2-3	NA	TRBD2	TGTGCCAGTACCCTCGGACTAGCGGGCCCTAGCACAGATACGCAGTATTTT	CASTLGLAGPSTDTQYF
TRBV3-1/TRBV3-2	TRBJ1-2	NA	TRBD1	TGTGCCAGCAGCCACGTAAGGACAGGTGGCTACACCTTC	CASSHVRTGGYTF
TRBV19	TRBJ1-2	NA	NA	TGTGCCAGTAGTATACAGGGCTTCTATGGCTACACCTTC	CASSIQGFYGYTF
TRBV9	TRBJ1-4	NA	TRBD1	TGTGCCAGCAGCGTGGGGACAGGGCCTAATGAAAAACTGTTTTTT	CASSVGTGPNEKLFF
TRBV27	TRBJ1-2	NA	TRBD1	TGTGCCAGCAGTCCTGAGGGACAGGGGTATGGCTACACCTTC	CASSPEGQGYGYTF
TRBV7-9	TRBJ1-2	NA	NA	TGTGCCAGCAGCTTGCCCTTAGGGGGGCCTGGCTACACCTTC	CASSLPLGGPGYTF
TRBV3-1/TRBV3-2	TRBJ1-1	NA	NA	TGTGCCAGCAGCCATGGTCTATTTGAAGCTTTCTTT	CASSHGLFEAFF
TRBV5-1	TRBJ2-7	NA	NA	TGCGCCAGCAGCTTGGATAGCACTAGGGGGTACGAGCAGTACTTC	CASSLDSTRGYEQYF
TRBV28	TRBJ2-5	NA	NA	TGTGCCAGCAGTTTTGGGCATCAGGAGACCCAGTACTTC	CASSFGHQETQYF
TRBV18	TRBJ1-4	NA	NA	TGTGCCAGCTCACCGGGGAATGGAAAACTGTTTTTT	CASSPGNGKLFF
TRBV30	TRBJ1-2	NA	NA	TGTGCCTGGAGTGTCGGTAGGGGGAGCTATGGCTACACCTTC	CAWSVGRGSYGYTF
TRBV6-5	TRBJ1-2	NA	TRBD1	TGTGCCAGCAGGCCACGACAGGGCCCGTATGGCTACACCTTC	CASRPRQGPYGYTF
TRBV6-5	TRBJ2-1	once	TRBD2	TGTGCCAGCAGGTGGGGACTAAACAATGAGCAGTTCTTC	CASRWGLNNEQFF
TRBV5-1	TRBJ2-2	once	NA	TGCGCCAGCGGGCAGGGAGGCACCGGGGAGCTGTTTTTT	CASGQGGTGELFF
TRBV3-1/TRBV3-2	TRBJ1-1	NA	NA	TGTGCCAGCAGCCCTGGCGGTTGGAACCCGAACACTGAAGCTTTCTTT	CASSPGGWNPNTEAFF
TRBV5-4	TRBJ1-1	NA	TRBD1	TGTGCCAGCAGCAGCGGACAGGGAGAGGGGAACACTGAAGCTTTCTTT	CASSSGQGEGNTEAFF
TRBV20-1	TRBJ2-5	NA	NA	TGCAGTGCTAGACTCTGGGAGACCCAGTACTTC	CSARLWETQYF